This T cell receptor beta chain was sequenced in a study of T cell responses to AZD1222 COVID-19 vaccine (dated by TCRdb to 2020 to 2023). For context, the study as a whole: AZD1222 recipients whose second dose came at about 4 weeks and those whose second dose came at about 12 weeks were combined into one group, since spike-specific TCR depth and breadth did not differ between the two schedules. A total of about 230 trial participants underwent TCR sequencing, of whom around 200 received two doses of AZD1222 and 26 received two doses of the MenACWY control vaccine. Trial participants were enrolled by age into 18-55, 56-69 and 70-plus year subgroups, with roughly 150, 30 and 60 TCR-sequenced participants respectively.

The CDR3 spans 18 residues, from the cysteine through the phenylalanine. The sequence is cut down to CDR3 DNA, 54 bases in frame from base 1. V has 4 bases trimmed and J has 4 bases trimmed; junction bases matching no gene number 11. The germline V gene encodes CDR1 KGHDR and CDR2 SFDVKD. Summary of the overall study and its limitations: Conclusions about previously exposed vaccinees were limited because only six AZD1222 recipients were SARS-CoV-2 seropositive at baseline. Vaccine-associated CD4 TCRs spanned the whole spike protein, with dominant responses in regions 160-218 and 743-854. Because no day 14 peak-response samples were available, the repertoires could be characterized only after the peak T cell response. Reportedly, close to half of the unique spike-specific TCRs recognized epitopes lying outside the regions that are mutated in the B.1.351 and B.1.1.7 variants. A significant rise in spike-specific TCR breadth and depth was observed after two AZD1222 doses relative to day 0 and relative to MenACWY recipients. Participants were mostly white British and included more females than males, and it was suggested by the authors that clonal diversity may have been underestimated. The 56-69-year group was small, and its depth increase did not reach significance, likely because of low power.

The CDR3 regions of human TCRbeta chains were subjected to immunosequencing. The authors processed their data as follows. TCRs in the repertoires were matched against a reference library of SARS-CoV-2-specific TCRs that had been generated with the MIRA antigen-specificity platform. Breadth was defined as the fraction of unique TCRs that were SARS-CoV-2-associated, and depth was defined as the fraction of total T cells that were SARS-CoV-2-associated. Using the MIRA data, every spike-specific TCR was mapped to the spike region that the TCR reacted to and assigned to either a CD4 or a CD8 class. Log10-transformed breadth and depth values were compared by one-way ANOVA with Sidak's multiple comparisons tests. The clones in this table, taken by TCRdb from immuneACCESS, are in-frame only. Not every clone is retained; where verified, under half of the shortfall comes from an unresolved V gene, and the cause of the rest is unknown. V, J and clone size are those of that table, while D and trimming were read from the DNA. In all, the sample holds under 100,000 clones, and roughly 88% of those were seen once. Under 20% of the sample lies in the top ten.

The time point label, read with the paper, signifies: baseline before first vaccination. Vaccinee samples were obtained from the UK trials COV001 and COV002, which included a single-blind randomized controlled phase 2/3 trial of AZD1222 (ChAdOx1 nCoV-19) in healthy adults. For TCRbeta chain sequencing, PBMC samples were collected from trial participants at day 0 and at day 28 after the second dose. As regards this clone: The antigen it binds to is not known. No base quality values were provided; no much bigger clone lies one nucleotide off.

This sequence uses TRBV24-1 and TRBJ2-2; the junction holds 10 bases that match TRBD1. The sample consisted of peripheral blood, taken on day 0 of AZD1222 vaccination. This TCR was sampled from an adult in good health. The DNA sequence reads TGTGCCACCAGTGACCGACCGACAGGGGGCTTGGGCACCGGGGAGCTGTTTTTT. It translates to CATSDRPTGGLGTGELFF.